The rows below give T cell receptor beta chains drawn from one sample of a study of T cell responses to AZD1222 COVID-19 vaccine. TCRdb's table, derived via immunoSEQ multiplex PCR, lists solely in-frame clones and lacks some. The sample yields 180,000 or so clones, just over 90% seen once. The input for sequencing was peripheral blood, taken 28 days after the second AZD1222 dose. The receptors stem from an adult who received the AZD1222 COVID-19 vaccine. Both conserved end residues are part of each CDR3. D genes are given only for firm matches. Only part of the rows carry a size: once, few, many, or a class if the clone is expanded.

CASSRVDTNTEAFF	TGCGCCAGCAGCCGAGTCGACACTAACACTGAAGCTTTCTTT	TRBV4-1	TRBJ1-1	-	14	-
CASSHRTGYQTSGYNEQFF	TGTGCCAGCTCACACCGGACAGGGTACCAGACTAGCGGATACAATGAGCAGTTCTTC	TRBV18	TRBJ2-1	-	19	-
CASTENSRETQYF	TGCGCCAGCACTGAAAACTCACGGGAGACCCAGTACTTC	TRBV5-1	TRBJ2-5	-	13	-
CATSSTNRGQGNNEQFF	TGTGCCACCTCGTCGACTAATAGAGGACAGGGTAACAATGAGCAGTTCTTC	TRBV19	TRBJ2-1	-	17	TRBD1
CASGGTGYGYTF	TGTGCCAGCGGAGGGACAGGCTATGGCTACACCTTC	TRBV18	TRBJ1-2	-	12	TRBD1
CASQTTSGSTYEQYF	TGTGCCAGCCAAACGACTAGCGGGAGTACCTACGAGCAGTACTTC	TRBV7-9	TRBJ2-7	-	15	TRBD2
CASSYVLGTLDGTEAFF	TGTGCCAGCAGTTACGTCCTCGGGACCCTCGATGGCACTGAAGCTTTCTTT	TRBV6-2/TRBV6-3	TRBJ1-1	-	17	-
CASSRDTLNTEAFF	TGCGCCAGCAGCAGGGACACCCTGAACACTGAAGCTTTCTTT	TRBV5-1	TRBJ1-1	-	14	-
CASSHKRGQYQETQYF	TGCGCCAGCAGCCACAAGAGGGGACAGTATCAAGAGACCCAGTACTTC	TRBV5-1	TRBJ2-5	once	16	TRBD1
CASSQMGGNQPQHF	TGTGCCAGCAGTCAGATGGGTGGCAATCAGCCCCAGCATTTT	TRBV7-8	TRBJ1-5	once	14	-
CASSLVGSSYNEQFF	TGCGCCAGCAGCTTGGTAGGGAGCTCCTACAATGAGCAGTTCTTC	TRBV5-1	TRBJ2-1	-	15	-
CASSPDGGTQPQHF	TGTGCCAGCTCACCGGACGGAGGGACTCAGCCCCAGCATTTT	TRBV18	TRBJ1-5	-	14	-
CASTRDRQSYEQYF	TGTGCCAGCACCCGGGACAGGCAATCCTACGAGCAGTACTTC	TRBV2	TRBJ2-7	once	14	TRBD1
CSVDGAGSSSGNTIYF	TGCAGCGTTGACGGGGCCGGTTCCTCCTCTGGAAACACCATATATTTT	TRBV29-1	TRBJ1-3	-	16	-
CASSPPDRASNQPQHF	TGTGCCAGCAGCCCCCCGGACAGGGCTAGCAATCAGCCCCAGCATTTT	TRBV7-8	TRBJ1-5	once	16	TRBD1
CAISESGRRGEQYF	TGTGCCATCAGTGAGTCGGGCAGGCGAGGCGAGCAGTACTTC	TRBV10-3	TRBJ2-7	-	14	-
CASSLRTQGANIQYF	TGTGCCAGCAGCTTAAGGACCCAAGGGGCGAACATTCAGTACTTC	TRBV11-2	TRBJ2-4	-	15	-
CASSSQGGVTNEKLFF	TGTGCCAGCAGTTCACAGGGGGGGGTAACTAATGAAAAACTGTTTTTT	TRBV6-6	TRBJ1-4	-	16	TRBD1
CAISPGQLSGNTIYF	TGTGCCATCAGCCCGGGCCAGCTCTCTGGAAACACCATATATTTT	TRBV10-3	TRBJ1-3	-	15	-
CASRREGLAGYNEQFF	TGTGCCAGCAGAAGAGAGGGACTAGCAGGGTACAATGAGCAGTTCTTC	TRBV2	TRBJ2-1	-	16	TRBD2
CASSPGGLTNTGELFF	TGTGCCAGCAGCCCAGGGGGTTTGACGAACACCGGGGAGCTGTTTTTT	TRBV14	TRBJ2-2	-	16	TRBD1
CASSDGVWTDTQYF	TGCGCCAGCAGTGACGGAGTGTGGACAGATACGCAGTATTTT	TRBV10-1	TRBJ2-3	-	14	-
CASSLGDRGRTGELFF	TGTGCCAGCAGCTTGGGGGACAGGGGGCGCACCGGGGAGCTGTTTTTT	TRBV5-5	TRBJ2-2	-	16	TRBD1
CASSDFENEQYF	TGTGCCAGCAGTGATTTTGAAAACGAGCAGTACTTC	TRBV25-1	TRBJ2-7	-	12	-
CAWSLGQPYEQYF	TGTGCCTGGAGCTTAGGACAGCCCTACGAGCAGTACTTC	TRBV30	TRBJ2-7	-	13	-
CASSLEGRGTQYF	TGCGCCAGCAGCTTGGAAGGTCGGGGGACCCAGTACTTC	TRBV5-1	TRBJ2-5	-	13	-
CASGSGDRYYGYTF	TGTGCCAGCGGTAGCGGAGACAGATACTATGGCTACACCTTC	TRBV19	TRBJ1-2	-	14	-
CASSFRELFF	TGTGCCAGCAGTTTTAGGGAGCTGTTTTTT	TRBV12-3/TRBV12-4	TRBJ2-2	-	10	-
CASMDQSHSPLHF	TGCGCCAGCATGGACCAGAGTCATTCACCCCTCCACTTT	TRBV10-2	TRBJ1-6	-	13	-
CASGYGTGVSDTQYF	TGTGCTAGTGGTTATGGGACAGGGGTTTCGGATACGCAGTATTTT	TRBV12-5	TRBJ2-3	once	15	TRBD1
CATSRSIPLYEQYF	TGTGCCACCAGCAGATCGATTCCTTTGTACGAGCAGTACTTC	TRBV15	TRBJ2-7	-	14	-
CASSLGGIRSYNEQFF	TGTGCCAGCAGCTTGGGGGGTATCCGCTCCTACAATGAGCAGTTCTTC	TRBV5-4	TRBJ2-1	-	16	-
CASSLGTSHRTQHF	TGTGCCAGCAGCTTAGGGACTAGCCATAGGACCCAGCATTTT	TRBV7-9	TRBJ1-5	-	14	-
CASSVQGARNEQYF	TGTGCCAGTAGTGTACAGGGGGCGAGAAACGAGCAGTACTTC	TRBV19	TRBJ2-7	-	14	TRBD1
CASSQAIAVPWGYTF	TGCGCCAGCAGCCAAGCCATCGCAGTCCCCTGGGGCTACACCTTC	TRBV4-3	TRBJ1-2	-	15	-
CASSFHWYEKLFF	TGTGCCAGCAGTTTTCACTGGTATGAAAAACTGTTTTTT	TRBV12-3/TRBV12-4	TRBJ1-4	-	13	-
CASRPEEAFF	TGTGCCAGCAGACCGGAAGAAGCTTTCTTT	TRBV6-4	TRBJ1-1	few	10	-
CASSETANGLGSYEQYF	TGCGCCAGCAGTGAGACAGCCAACGGACTGGGATCCTACGAGCAGTACTTC	TRBV10-2	TRBJ2-7	once	17	-
CSVEMNGNTEAFF	TGCAGCGTTGAAATGAATGGGAACACTGAAGCTTTCTTT	TRBV29-1	TRBJ1-1	-	13	-
CASSLEGGVTEAFF	TGTGCCAGCAGCTTAGAAGGGGGTGTCACTGAAGCTTTCTTT	TRBV7-9	TRBJ1-1	few	14	-
CASSREGTEAFF	TGCGCCAGCAGCAGGGAGGGAACTGAAGCTTTCTTT	TRBV5-1	TRBJ1-1	-	12	-